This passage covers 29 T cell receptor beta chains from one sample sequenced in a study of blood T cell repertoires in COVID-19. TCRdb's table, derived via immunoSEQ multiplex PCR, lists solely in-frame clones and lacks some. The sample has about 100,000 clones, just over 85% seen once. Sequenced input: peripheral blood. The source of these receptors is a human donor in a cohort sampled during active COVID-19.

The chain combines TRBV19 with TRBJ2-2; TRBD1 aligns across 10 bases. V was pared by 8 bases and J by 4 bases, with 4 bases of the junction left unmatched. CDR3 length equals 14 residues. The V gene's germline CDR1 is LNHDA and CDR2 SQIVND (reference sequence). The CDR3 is CASHRDRGTGELFF. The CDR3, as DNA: TGTGCCAGTCACCGGGACAGGGGCACCGGGGAGCTGTTTTTT. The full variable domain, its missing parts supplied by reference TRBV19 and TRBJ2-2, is DGGITQSPKYLFRKEGQNVTLSCEQNLNHDAMYWYRQDPGQGLRLIYYSQIVNDFQKGDIAEGYSVSREKKESFPLTVTSAQKNPTAFYLCASHRDRGTGELFFGEGSRLTVL.

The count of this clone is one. Here the CDR3 DNA reads TGTGCCAGCAGCTTAGGGTGGGACAGGAGGAACACTGAAGCTTTCTTT. It yields the protein CASSLGWDRRNTEAFF. The rearrangement joins TRBV7-6 to TRBJ1-1, with 8 bases aligning to TRBD1. The CDR3 extends over 16 amino acids. With 1 base clipped from V and 1 base from J, the junction kept 5 bases outside the gene matches. Germline values: CDR1 SGHVS, CDR2 FNYEAQ.

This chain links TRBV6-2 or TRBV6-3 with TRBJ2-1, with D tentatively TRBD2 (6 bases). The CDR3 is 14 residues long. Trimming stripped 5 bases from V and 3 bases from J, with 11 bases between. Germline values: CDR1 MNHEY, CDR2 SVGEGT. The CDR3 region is CASSPRESYNEQFF. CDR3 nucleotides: TGTGCCAGCAGTCCCCGGGAGAGCTACAATGAGCAGTTCTTC.

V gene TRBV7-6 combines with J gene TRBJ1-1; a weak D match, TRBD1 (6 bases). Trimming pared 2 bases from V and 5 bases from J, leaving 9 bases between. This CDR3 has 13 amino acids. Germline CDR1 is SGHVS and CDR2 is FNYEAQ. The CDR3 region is CASSLRQGTEAFF. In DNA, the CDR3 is TGTGCCAGCAGCTTACGCCAGGGGACTGAAGCTTTCTTT.

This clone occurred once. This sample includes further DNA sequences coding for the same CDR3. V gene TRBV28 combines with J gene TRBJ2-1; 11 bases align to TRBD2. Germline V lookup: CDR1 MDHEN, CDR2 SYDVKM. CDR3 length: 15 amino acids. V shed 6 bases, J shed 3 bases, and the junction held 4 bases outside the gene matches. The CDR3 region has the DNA TGTGCCAGCAGATCGGGACTAGCGGACTACAATGAGCAGTTCTTC. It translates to CASRSGLADYNEQFF.

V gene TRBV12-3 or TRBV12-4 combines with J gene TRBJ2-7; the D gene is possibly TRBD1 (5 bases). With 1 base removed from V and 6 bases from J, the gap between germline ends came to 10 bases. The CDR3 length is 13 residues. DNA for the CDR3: TGTGCCAGCAGTTTAGGGCAGGGCAGCGAGCAGTACTTC. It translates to CASSLGQGSEQYF.

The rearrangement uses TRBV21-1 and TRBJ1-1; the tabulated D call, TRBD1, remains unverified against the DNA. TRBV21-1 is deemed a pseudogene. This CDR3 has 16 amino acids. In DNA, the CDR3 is TGTGCCAGCATTTTTACCCTCGGCAGGGGCGCCTCGCAGGCTTTCTTT. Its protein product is CASIFTLGRGASQAFF.

CDR3: CASSIVDRNTGELFF. The CDR3 nucleotides are TGTGCCAGTAGTATAGTAGACAGAAACACCGGGGAGCTGTTTTTT. The V and J genes are TRBV19 and TRBJ2-2, with D possibly matching TRBD1 (5 bases). Germline V gives CDR1 LNHDA, CDR2 SQIVND (reference sequence). V was shortened by 1 base and J by 2 bases, with 8 bases between the two germline ends. The CDR3 has 15 residues.

CDR3 in DNA: TGTGCCAGCAAAAGGGACAGGGGTGCCTACGAGCAGTACTTC. Protein: CASKRDRGAYEQYF. The J gene is TRBJ2-7, the V gene TRBV11-2; 10 bases agree with TRBD1. After removal of 7 bases from V and 2 bases from J, the junction contained 5 bases not matched to a gene. The CDR3 runs 14 residues. Germline V CDR1 and CDR2: SGHAT, FQNNGV.

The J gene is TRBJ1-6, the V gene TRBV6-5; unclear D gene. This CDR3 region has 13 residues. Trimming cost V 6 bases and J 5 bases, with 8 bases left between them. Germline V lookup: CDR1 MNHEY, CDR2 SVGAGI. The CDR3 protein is CASSSYDNSPLHF. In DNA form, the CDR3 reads TGTGCCAGCAGCTCCTATGATAATTCACCCCTCCACTTT.

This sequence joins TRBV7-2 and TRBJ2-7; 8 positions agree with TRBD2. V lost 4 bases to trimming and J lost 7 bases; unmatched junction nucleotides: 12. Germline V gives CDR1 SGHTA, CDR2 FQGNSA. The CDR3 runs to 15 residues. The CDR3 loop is CASSSRGAGGGEQYF. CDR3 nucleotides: TGTGCCAGCAGCTCCCGCGGGGCGGGAGGAGGAGAGCAGTACTTC.

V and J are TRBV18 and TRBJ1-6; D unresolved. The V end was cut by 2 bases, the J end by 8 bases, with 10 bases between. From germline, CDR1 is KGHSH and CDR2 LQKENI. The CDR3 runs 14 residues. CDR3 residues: CASSPTRLDSPLHF. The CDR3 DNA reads TGTGCCAGCTCACCAACACGATTGGATTCACCCCTCCACTTT.

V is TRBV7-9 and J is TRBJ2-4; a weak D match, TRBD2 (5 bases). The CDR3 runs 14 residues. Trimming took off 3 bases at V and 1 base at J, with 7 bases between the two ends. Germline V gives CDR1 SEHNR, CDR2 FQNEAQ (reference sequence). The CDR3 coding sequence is TGTGCCAGCAGCTTTGACTACGCCAAAAACATTCAGTACTTC. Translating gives CASSFDYAKNIQYF.

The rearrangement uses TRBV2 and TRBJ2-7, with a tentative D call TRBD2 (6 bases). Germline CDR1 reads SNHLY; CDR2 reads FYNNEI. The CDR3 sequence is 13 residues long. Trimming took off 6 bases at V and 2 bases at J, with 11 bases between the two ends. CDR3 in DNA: TGTGCCAGCAGGGAGGGGCCAACCTACGAGCAGTACTTC. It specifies CASREGPTYEQYF.

The CDR3 loop reads CASRSLVGDSGYTF. CDR3 DNA: TGTGCCAGCAGATCGCTCGTAGGGGACAGTGGCTACACCTTC. This chain connects TRBV2 to TRBJ1-2, with 7 bases identical to TRBD1. V lost 6 bases to trimming and J lost 7 bases; unmatched junction nucleotides: 11. The CDR3 spans 14 residues. Germline-derived CDR1 and CDR2 are SNHLY and FYNNEI.

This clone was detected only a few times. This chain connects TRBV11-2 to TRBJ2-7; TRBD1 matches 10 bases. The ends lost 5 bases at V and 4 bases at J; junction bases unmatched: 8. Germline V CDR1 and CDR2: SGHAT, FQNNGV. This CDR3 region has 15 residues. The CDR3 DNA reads TGTGCCAGCAGCCCAGAGGGGACAGGGGTTTACGAGCAGTACTTC. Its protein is CASSPEGTGVYEQYF.

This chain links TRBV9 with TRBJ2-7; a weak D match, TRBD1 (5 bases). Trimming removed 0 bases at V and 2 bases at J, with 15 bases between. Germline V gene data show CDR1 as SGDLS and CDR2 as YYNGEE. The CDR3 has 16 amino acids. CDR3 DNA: TGTGCCAGCAGCGTAGAGGGGTGGGGCCCCACCTACGAGCAGTACTTC. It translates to CASSVEGWGPTYEQYF.

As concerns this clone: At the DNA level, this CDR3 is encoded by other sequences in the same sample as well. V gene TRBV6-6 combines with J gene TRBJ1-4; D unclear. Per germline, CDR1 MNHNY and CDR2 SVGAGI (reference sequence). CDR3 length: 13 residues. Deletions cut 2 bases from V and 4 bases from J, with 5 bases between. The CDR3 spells CASSYGGNEKLFF. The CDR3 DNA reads TGTGCCAGCAGTTACGGAGGTAATGAAAAACTGTTTTTT.

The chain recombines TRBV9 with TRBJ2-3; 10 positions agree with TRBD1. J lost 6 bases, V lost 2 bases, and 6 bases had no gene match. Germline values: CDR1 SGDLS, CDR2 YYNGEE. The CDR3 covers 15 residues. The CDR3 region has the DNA TGTGCCAGCAGCGTTAGACAGGGGGCGCCGGATACGCAGTATTTT. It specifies CASSVRQGAPDTQYF.

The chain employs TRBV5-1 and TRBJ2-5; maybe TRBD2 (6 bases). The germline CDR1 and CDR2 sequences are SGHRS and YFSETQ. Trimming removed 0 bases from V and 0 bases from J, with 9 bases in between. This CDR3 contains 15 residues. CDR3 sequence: CASSLGAGNQETQYF. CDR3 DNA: TGCGCCAGCAGCTTGGGTGCGGGAAACCAAGAGACCCAGTACTTC.

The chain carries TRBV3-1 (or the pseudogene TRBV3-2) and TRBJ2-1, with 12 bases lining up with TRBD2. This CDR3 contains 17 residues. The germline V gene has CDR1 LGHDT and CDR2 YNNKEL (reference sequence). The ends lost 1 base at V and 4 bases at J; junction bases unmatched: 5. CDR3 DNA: TGTGCCAGCAGCCAAGCAGTTGGACTAGCGGGGTACAATGAGCAGTTCTTC. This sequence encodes CASSQAVGLAGYNEQFF.

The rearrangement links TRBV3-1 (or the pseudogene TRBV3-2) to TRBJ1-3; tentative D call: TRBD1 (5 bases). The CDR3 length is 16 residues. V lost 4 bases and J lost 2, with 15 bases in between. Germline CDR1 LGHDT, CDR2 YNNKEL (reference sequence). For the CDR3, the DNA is TGTGCCAGCAGCCCCTTCTCGGGGGTTACTGGAAACACCATATATTTT. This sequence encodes CASSPFSGVTGNTIYF.

CDR3 sequence: CAWSHSGKLFF. The CDR3 bases are TGTGCCTGGAGCCACAGCGGGAAACTGTTTTTT. The chain uses TRBV30 and TRBJ1-4, with D uncertain. There are 11 residues in the CDR3. In germline, CDR1 is GTSNPN, CDR2 SVGIG (reference sequence). Between the trimmed V and J ends, which lost 3 bases and 11 bases, there was a span of 10 bases.

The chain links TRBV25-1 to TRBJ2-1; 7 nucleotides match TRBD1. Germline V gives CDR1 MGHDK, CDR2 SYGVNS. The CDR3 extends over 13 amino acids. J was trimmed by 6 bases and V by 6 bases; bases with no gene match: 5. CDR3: CASRSTGVNEQFF. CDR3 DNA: TGTGCCAGCAGATCTACAGGGGTCAATGAGCAGTTCTTC.

CDR3 sequence: CASSPHPRQGQGGLAKNIQYF. The CDR3 nucleotides are TGTGCCAGTAGTCCCCACCCCCGACAGGGTCAGGGGGGCCTAGCCAAAAACATTCAGTACTTC. The rearrangement uses TRBV19 and TRBJ2-4, with a weak D call TRBD1 (7 bases). The V and J ends lost 5 bases and 0 bases respectively, with 29 bases between them. CDR1 LNHDA and CDR2 SQIVND come from the germline V gene (reference sequence). This CDR3 has 21 amino acids.

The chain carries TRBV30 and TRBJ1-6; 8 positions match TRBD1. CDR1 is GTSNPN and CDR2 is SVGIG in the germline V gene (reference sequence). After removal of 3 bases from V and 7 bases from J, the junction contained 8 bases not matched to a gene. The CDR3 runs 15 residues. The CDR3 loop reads CAWSQGADGNSPLHF. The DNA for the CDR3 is TGTGCCTGGAGCCAGGGGGCAGATGGAAATTCACCCCTCCACTTT.

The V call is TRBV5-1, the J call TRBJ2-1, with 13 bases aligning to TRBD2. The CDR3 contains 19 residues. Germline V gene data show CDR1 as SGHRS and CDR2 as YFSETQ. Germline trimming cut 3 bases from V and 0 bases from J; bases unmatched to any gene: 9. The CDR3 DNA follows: TGCGCCAGCAGCTCAGGACTAGCGGGAGCCCCTGGCTCCTACAATGAGCAGTTCTTC. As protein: CASSSGLAGAPGSYNEQFF.

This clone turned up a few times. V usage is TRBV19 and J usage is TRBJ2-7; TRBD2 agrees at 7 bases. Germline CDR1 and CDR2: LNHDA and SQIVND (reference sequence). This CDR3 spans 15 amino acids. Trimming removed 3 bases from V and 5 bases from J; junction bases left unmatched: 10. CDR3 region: CASSMVAGVTHEQYF. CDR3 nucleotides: TGTGCCAGTAGTATGGTGGCGGGAGTTACCCACGAGCAGTACTTC. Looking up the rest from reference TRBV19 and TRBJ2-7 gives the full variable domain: DGGITQSPKYLFRKEGQNVTLSCEQNLNHDAMYWYRQDPGQGLRLIYYSQIVNDFQKGDIAEGYSVSREKKESFPLTVTSAQKNPTAFYLCASSMVAGVTHEQYFGPGTRLTVT.

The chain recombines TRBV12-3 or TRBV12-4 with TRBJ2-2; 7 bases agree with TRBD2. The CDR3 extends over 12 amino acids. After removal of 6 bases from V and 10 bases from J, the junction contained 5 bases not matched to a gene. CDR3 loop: CASSFTSVELFF. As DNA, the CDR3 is TGTGCCAGCAGCTTTACTAGCGTGGAGCTGTTTTTT.